The 19 T cell receptor beta chains reported below all come from one sample, sequenced in a study of blood T cell repertoires in COVID-19. Using immunoSEQ multiplex PCR, the repertoire was profiled, and TCRdb retains in-frame clones only, with some absent. Here the sample spans about 81,000 clones, 70% to 90% being singletons. The sequencing sample was made of peripheral blood. All receptors come from a man between 65 and 85 years old with acute or convalescent COVID-19.

The genes are TRBV7-8 and TRBJ1-4, with D perhaps TRBD1 (5 bases). V shed 5 bases and J shed 8 bases, with 12 bases lying between them. Germline assignment: CDR1 SGHVS and CDR2 FQNEAQ. The CDR3 runs to 13 residues. CDR3 nucleotide sequence: TGTGCCAGCAGCGTAGGACATGGGGAAAAACTGTTTTTT. Its protein is CASSVGHGEKLFF. Complete variable domain (other parts from reference TRBV7-8 and TRBJ1-4): GAGVSQSPRYKVAKRGQDVALRCDPISGHVSLFWYQQALGQGPEFLTYFQNEAQLDKSGLPSDRFFAERPEGSVSTLKIQRTQQEDSAVYLCASSVGHGEKLFFGSGTQLSVL.

The rearrangement uses TRBV3-1 (or the pseudogene TRBV3-2) and TRBJ2-2, with D perhaps TRBD2 (6 bases). With 1 base removed from V and 4 bases from J, the gap between germline ends came to 10 bases. The CDR3 is made up of 15 amino acids. The germline V gene has CDR1 LGHDT and CDR2 YNNKEL (reference sequence). CDR3 region: CASSQAAGPTGELFF. In DNA form, the CDR3 reads TGTGCCAGCAGCCAAGCCGCGGGACCCACCGGGGAGCTGTTTTTT.

The CDR3 here is CASSYGQGAKNEQFF. CDR3 bases: TGTGCCAGCAGTTACGGACAGGGGGCGAAGAATGAGCAGTTCTTC. The chain employs TRBV6-2 or TRBV6-3 and TRBJ2-1; 11 bases line up with TRBD1. J lost 7 bases, V lost 2 bases, and 4 bases had no gene match. This CDR3 comprises 15 residues. Germline values: CDR1 MNHEY, CDR2 SVGEGT.

This chain connects TRBV5-1 to TRBJ1-6; D unresolved. The CDR3 is made up of 20 amino acids. The germline V and J ends were trimmed by 0 bases and 0 bases, with 19 bases remaining between them. Germline CDR1 and CDR2: SGHRS and YFSETQ. The CDR3 nucleotides are TGCGCCAGCAGCTTGGGGGTAGCGTTTAGACTAAGCTCCTATAATTCACCCCTCCACTTT. Translated, it gives CASSLGVAFRLSSYNSPLHF.

The table lists this clone with a count of one. V gene TRBV4-3 combines with J gene TRBJ2-7; 8 bases map to TRBD1. From germline, CDR1 is LGHNA and CDR2 YSLEER. V shed 4 bases, J shed 6 bases, and the junction held 8 bases outside the gene matches. The CDR3 covers 14 residues. CDR3 amino acids: CASSPGQGLGEQYF. As DNA, the CDR3 is TGCGCCAGCAGCCCCGGACAGGGACTCGGCGAGCAGTACTTC.

This rearrangement joins TRBV9 to TRBJ2-3, with 9 bases matching TRBD2. This CDR3 comprises 16 residues. CDR1 and CDR2 (germline): SGDLS, YYNGEE. V was pared by 0 bases and J by 4 bases, with 6 bases of the junction left unmatched. The CDR3 nucleotides are TGTGCCAGCAGCGTAGCTGCGGGAGGGTACGCAGATACGCAGTATTTT. Translated, it gives CASSVAAGGYADTQYF.

The chain links TRBV5-6 to TRBJ1-2; possibly TRBD1 for D (5 bases). The CDR3 sequence is 16 residues long. Per germline, CDR1 SGHDT and CDR2 YYEEEE. The germline V and J ends were trimmed by 2 bases and 0 bases, with 14 bases remaining between them. The CDR3 region is CASSFGGARANYGYTF. Written as DNA, the CDR3 is TGTGCCAGCAGCTTCGGAGGGGCAAGGGCTAACTATGGCTACACCTTC.

The chain uses TRBV28 and TRBJ2-2; the D gene is possibly TRBD1 (5 bases). The germline V gene has CDR1 MDHEN and CDR2 SYDVKM. This CDR3 is 16 amino acids long. Trimming stripped 5 bases from V and 2 bases from J, with 15 bases between. The CDR3 region is CASSPLGAPNTGELFF. In DNA form, the CDR3 reads TGTGCCAGCAGTCCCCTAGGGGCCCCAAACACCGGGGAGCTGTTTTTT.

The chain carries TRBV10-3 and TRBJ2-7; 9 positions agree with TRBD1. Germline V gives CDR1 ENHRY, CDR2 SYGVKD. This CDR3 contains 15 residues. The J segment lost 3 bases and the V segment lost 7 bases, leaving 10 bases of the junction unmatched. The CDR3 DNA is TGTGCCATCAATTCCTTGGGACAGGGTCACTACGAGCAGTACTTC. It translates to CAINSLGQGHYEQYF.

This chain links TRBV14 with TRBJ2-2; TRBD1 aligns across 7 bases. CDR3 length: 16 amino acids. Trimming at V came to 4 bases and at J to 7 bases, leaving 12 bases not matched to a gene. Germline V gene lookup returns CDR1 SGHDN and CDR2 FVKESK. This chain's CDR3 is CASSLMTGKSLGELFF. CDR3 DNA: TGTGCCAGCAGCCTAATGACAGGGAAATCCCTCGGGGAGCTGTTTTTT. Combining the CDR3 with reference TRBV14 and TRBJ2-2 gives the whole variable domain EAGVTQFPSHSVIEKGQTVTLRCDPISGHDNLYWYRRVMGKEIKFLLHFVKESKQDESGMPNNRFLAERTGGTYSTLKVQPAELEDSGVYFCASSLMTGKSLGELFFGEGSRLTVL.

This chain links TRBV7-8 with TRBJ2-5; maybe TRBD1 (5 bases). Germline CDR1 is SGHVS and CDR2 is FQNEAQ. The CDR3 runs to 15 residues. Trimming left V 2 bases short and J 4 bases short, with 14 bases between. The chain's CDR3 is CASSLLNRLGETQYF. Written as DNA, the CDR3 is TGTGCCAGCAGCTTATTGAACAGGTTGGGAGAGACCCAGTACTTC.

The chain couples TRBV5-1 to TRBJ2-7; D may be TRBD1 (6 bases). CDR3 length: 19 residues. Germline V CDR1 and CDR2: SGHRS, YFSETQ. Trimming stripped 1 base from V and 2 bases from J, with 25 bases between. The CDR3 DNA reads TGCGCCAGCAGCTTGACGGCGCCGGCAGGGGCCTCTCCGCCCTACGAGCAGTACTTC. Translation gives CASSLTAPAGASPPYEQYF.

The chain combines TRBV5-1 with TRBJ2-3, with D unclear. The V gene's germline CDR1 is SGHRS and CDR2 YFSETQ. CDR3 size: 14 residues. Trimming took 0 bases from V and 2 from J, leaving 7 bases between them. The CDR3: CASSLDTYTDTQYF. For the CDR3, the DNA is TGCGCCAGCAGCTTGGACACATACACAGATACGCAGTATTTT.

The chain is built from TRBV4-3 and TRBJ1-1; unclear D gene. CDR1 is LGHNA and CDR2 is YSLEER in the germline V gene. The CDR3 is made up of 13 amino acids. The V end was cut by 0 bases, the J end by 4 bases, with 6 bases between. CDR3 residues: CASSQDPGTEAFF. In nucleotides, the CDR3 is TGCGCCAGCAGCCAAGACCCGGGCACTGAAGCTTTCTTT.

This clone appeared a few times. V gene TRBV25-1 combines with J gene TRBJ1-2; the match to TRBD1 covers 8 bases. Germline V lookup: CDR1 MGHDK, CDR2 SYGVNS. The CDR3 loop spans 13 amino acids. Losses at the gene ends were 5 bases for V and 7 bases for J; bases not matched to a gene: 6. The CDR3 here is CASSMTGEGGYTF. In DNA form, the CDR3 reads TGTGCCAGCAGTATGACAGGGGAAGGTGGCTACACCTTC.

The rearrangement links TRBV20-1 to TRBJ1-1; a possible D gene is TRBD1 (5 bases). CDR1 and CDR2 (germline): DFQATT, SNEGSKA (reference sequence). The CDR3 extends over 13 amino acids. Trimming removed 3 bases from V and 1 base from J, with 9 bases in between. DNA of the CDR3: TGCAGTGCTAGTATCAGGGAGAACACTGAAGCTTTCTTT. Its translation is CSASIRENTEAFF.

The J gene is TRBJ1-2, the V gene TRBV5-5; TRBD1 matches 12 bases. This CDR3 comprises 15 residues. With V trimmed by 4 bases and J by 6 bases, 7 bases remained unmatched. Per germline, CDR1 SGHKS and CDR2 YYEKEE (reference sequence). The DNA for the CDR3 is TGTGCCAGCAGCATAGGGACAGGGGGCACGAATGGCTACACCTTC. Encoded protein: CASSIGTGGTNGYTF.

The CDR3 DNA follows: TGTGCCAGCAGTTACTGGGACACCCGCACTGGCTACACCTTC. This encodes CASSYWDTRTGYTF. The rearrangement uses TRBV6-5 and TRBJ1-2; D may be TRBD1 (6 bases). The CDR3 is made up of 14 amino acids. Germline-derived CDR1 and CDR2 are MNHEY and SVGAGI. V shed 1 base and J shed 7 bases, with 13 bases lying between them.

This CDR3 is CASSQASLNYEQYF. The CDR3 DNA follows: TGTGCCAGCAGCCAGGCTAGCTTAAATTACGAGCAGTACTTC. J is TRBJ2-7 and V is TRBV3-1 (or the pseudogene TRBV3-2); possibly TRBD2 for D (5 bases). The CDR3 runs to 14 residues. Germline V gene data show CDR1 as LGHDT and CDR2 as YNNKEL (reference sequence). V lost 3 bases, J lost 4 bases, and 13 bases lay in between.